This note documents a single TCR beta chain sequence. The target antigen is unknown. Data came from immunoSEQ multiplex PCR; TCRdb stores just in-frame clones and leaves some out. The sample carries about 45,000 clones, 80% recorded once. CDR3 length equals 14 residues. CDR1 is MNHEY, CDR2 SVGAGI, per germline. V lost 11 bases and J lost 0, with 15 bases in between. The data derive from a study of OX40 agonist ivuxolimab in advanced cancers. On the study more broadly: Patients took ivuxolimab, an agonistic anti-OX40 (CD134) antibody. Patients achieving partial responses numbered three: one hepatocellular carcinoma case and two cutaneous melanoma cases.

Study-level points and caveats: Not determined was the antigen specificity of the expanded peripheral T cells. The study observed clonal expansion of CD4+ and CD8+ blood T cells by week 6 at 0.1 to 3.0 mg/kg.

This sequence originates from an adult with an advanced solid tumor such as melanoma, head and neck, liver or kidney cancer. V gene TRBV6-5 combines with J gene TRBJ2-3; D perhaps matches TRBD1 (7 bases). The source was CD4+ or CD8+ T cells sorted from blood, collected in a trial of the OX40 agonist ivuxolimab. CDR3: CAGQDSGSTDTQYF. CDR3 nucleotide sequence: TGTGCCGGACAGGATAGCGGAAGCACAGATACGCAGTATTTT.